The clone carrying this T cell receptor (beta chain) has only a few counts. Antigen unknown. The record originates from a study of beta chain features in type 1 diabetes. The CDR3 sequence is 15 residues long. Germline assignment: CDR1 LGHNA and CDR2 YNFKEQ. Trimming removed 4 bases from V and 0 bases from J, with 13 bases in between. The authors sorted CD4+ naive, central memory, regulatory and stem cell-like memory cells via CD45RO/CCR7/CD25/CD127/CD95/CD27. Purity above 95% was achieved in all sorted populations. Investigators reverse transcribed all isolated RNA, so they sequenced expressed TCRB transcripts. Profiling relied on immunoSEQ multiplex PCR, and the TCRdb table lists in-frame clones only, not all of them. Among 200,000 to 250,000 clones, roughly 10% were seen once, and the ten largest hold over 1%. General study results and limits: Researchers reported that naive, central memory and Treg TCRB repertoires appeared more similar in patients than in healthy donors.

The sequencing sample was made of central memory CD4+ T cells from blood. This sequence joins TRBV4-2 and TRBJ2-7, with D possibly being TRBD2 (6 bases). The receptor's source is a man aged 18-30 years in good health. CDR3 amino acids: CASSPGTFNSYEQYF. CDR3 coding DNA: TGTGCCAGCAGCCCCGGGACTTTTAACTCCTACGAGCAGTACTTC.